This record looks at one T cell receptor (beta chain) sequence and its context. The target of this receptor is not known. There are no base qualities to consult, and no much larger clone falls within one base. This record belongs to a study of cytomegalovirus exposure and HLA in healthy donors (dated by TCRdb to the late 2010s). Regarding the research as a whole: An earlier analysis of some 550 of the donors reported 250 to 350 Gb of sequence data and 117 million unique TCR beta sequences from 150 million to 200 million T cells. About 300 gigabases of sequencing data and tens of millions of unique TCR sequences were included in an early release covering about 600 HLA-typed donors. Of the roughly 400 genotyped donors, 65% to 90% were placed in the genetic ancestry cluster associated with self-reported Caucasian donors. The study was designed to test whether signatures of past pathogen exposure could be identified by cataloging public T cell receptors. The study profiled the T cell repertoires of about 720 subjects by immunosequencing and related them to cytomegalovirus serostatus. In addition to the first cohort of 666 subjects, a separate validation cohort of approximately 130 different subjects was used. To predict cytomegalovirus infection status, the study brought together high-throughput TCR immunosequencing, statistical association of individual TCRs with disease status, and machine learning. To study patterns of TCR occurrence, a later analysis re-analyzed previously published TCR beta repertoires from 600 to 750 donors and added high-resolution HLA genotyping. Rather than using new phenotypic data, the later analysis identified candidate immune exposures from TCR beta sequences and from how often those sequences occurred across donors. In an earlier analysis of 500 to 650 of the donors, high-throughput TCR beta sequencing was used to judge whether each TCR beta V gene segment behaved as functional or pseudogenic. Donor age, sex, ethnicity and CMV serostatus were collected together with the repertoire data. Genome-wide SNP genotypes for about 65% of the roughly 670 donors were used in a later genetic analysis, which treated that subset as a discovery cohort. Every repertoire in the discovery cohort had been generated on one and the same sequencing platform. HLA typing included class I and class II loci at four-digit resolution. The number of typed donors differed by locus: about 620-640 for A, B, C, DRB1 and DQB1; 522 for DQA1; over 600 for DPA1; and 400 to 480 for DPB1. Because of strong linkage in the cohort, a few DR-DQ haplotypes were treated as single units for association and clustering. Among 350 to 400 genotyped donors of the cohort, an average of 235,054 unique TCR beta nucleotide sequences were sequenced per donor, around a sixth of them non-productive. What the authors observed across the whole study: Compared with equally common non-associated chains, HLA-associated TCR beta chains in a later analysis were more clonally expanded and had lower generation probabilities. An association between a missense DCLRE1C variant and V-gene and J-gene trimming of TCR beta chains was found in a later genetic analysis and replicated in an independent cohort. Correlated functional status among segregating V segments might be attributable to linkage disequilibrium, but an unknown experimental factor could not be ruled out. Some IMGT-functional V segments, including TRBV6-2 and TRBV6-3, could not be distinguished by the 87-base-pair reads and were therefore excluded. A group of highly shared sequence variants was considered likely to be a technical artifact of the sequencing pipeline. In a later analysis, the rate of TCR association differed among HLA loci, with DRB1 alleles having the most associated TCRs and HLA-C alleles having the fewest. The earlier analysis of around 600 of the donors excluded some 16 rarely observed V segments, including chromosome 9 orphons, because counts were too low. According to a later genetic analysis, donors in an Asian-associated ancestry cluster had fewer N-insertions in productive TCRs than the approximately 630-donor mean. Most TCR sequences were seen in very few donors, while some public TCRs were found in many individuals. A further reported finding was that TCR beta sequences accurately predicted the HLA-A and HLA-B alleles for most subjects in the first cohort. Several of the top co-occurrence clusters appeared to be linked to parvovirus B19, influenza, CMV and Epstein-Barr virus, according to a later analysis. Because HLA typing was missing for some donors at each locus, association tests included only the typed subset. When HLA alleles, especially DR and DQ, strongly co-occurred, TCR associations were difficult to assign to individual alleles. Cytomegalovirus status was reported to be diagnosed by the classifier with high specificity and sensitivity in both the original and validation cohorts. Roughly uniform sequencing depth across donors was assumed in presence/absence analyses, although this assumption may not hold. The study listed 164 TCR beta chains as associated with cytomegalovirus. A later analysis associated roughly 17,000 TCR beta sequences with specific HLA alleles at a false discovery rate of 0.05. The authors suggested that the approach could potentially be extended to other disease states and immunological phenotypes. The only immune exposure information available for the cohort was CMV serostatus. Only TCR beta chains were sequenced in this cohort, and the absence of alpha or paired-chain data limited detectable features. In an earlier analysis of about 600 of the donors, most TCR beta V segments appeared in productive rearrangements about 87% or about 30% of the time, broadly matching IMGT annotations. A later analysis found that most CMV-associated TCR beta chains appeared HLA-restricted, with HLA associations seemingly driven largely by CMV exposure. In vitro tests confirmed that a few of the cytomegalovirus-associated TCR beta chains recognize cytomegalovirus antigens.

Cut back by 0 bases and 6 bases, the V and J ends lie 11 bases apart. The germline V gene encodes CDR1 SGDLS and CDR2 YYNGEE. The CDR3 covers 14 residues, taking in both the cysteine and the phenylalanine. The CDR3 DNA has 42 bases and is translated from base 1. The receptor library was made with the immunoSEQ multiplex PCR assay. A mixture of 60 forward primers for TCR Vbeta segments and 13 reverse primers for TCR Jbeta segments was used in the multiplex PCR. The CDR3 region of rearranged TCR beta genes was amplified from genomic DNA by a multiplex PCR assay. Amplified TCR beta libraries were sequenced as 87-base-pair reads on the Illumina HiSeq System. The paper's data handling went like this. In a later analysis, roughly 80 million unique TCR beta chains were counted across the roughly 700 repertoires, and roughly 11 million of these chains were shared by at least two donors. To remove PCR and sequencing errors, raw reads were error-corrected and collapsed into unique sequences using a nearest-neighbor algorithm that merged closely related sequences. CDR3 sequences were aligned to IMGT reference sequences to assign V, D and J gene segments. For a sequence to be retained, a match of at least six nucleotides was required to both a V gene segment and a J gene segment. A rearrangement was called productive if the CDR3 had no stop codons and remained in frame with V and J, and every other rearrangement was called non-productive. Following IMGT convention, CDR3 was defined as the stretch from the second conserved V-encoded cysteine to the conserved J-encoded phenylalanine. In an earlier analysis of around 640 of the donors, sequences lacking an unambiguous match to a single V gene segment were excluded. An earlier analysis of 587 of the donors called V segments functional above 56.7% productive rearrangements and segregating when the between-donor standard deviation exceeded 5%. A statistical classification framework was built for diagnosing cytomegalovirus status from the catalog of TCR beta chain sequences. In a later analysis, TCR nucleotide sequences were compared against IMGT/GENE-DB human TR gene sequences so that V and J genes could be assigned. In a later analysis, CDR3 sequences and most-parsimonious VDJ recombination scenarios were assigned using the TCRdist pipeline. A later analysis defined each TCR beta chain by its CDR3 amino acid sequence plus V-gene family, and excluded reads lacking a unique V-gene family. To address suspected cross-contamination and a sequencing artifact, a later analysis removed under 600 highly shared, low-generation-probability nucleotide sequences. For each public chain, a later analysis derived a clonal expansion index from normalized ranks of inferred template counts within each repertoire. In a later analysis, generation probabilities were computed using a VDJ recombination model fitted to out-of-frame rearrangements, and the results were checked against IGoR. In a later analysis, hypergeometric tests were used to score TCR-TCR, TCR-HLA and TCR-CMV co-occurrence, with a repertoire-size bias correction applied to TCR pairs. False discovery rates were estimated in a later analysis by permuting HLA or CMV assignments 20 times. In a later analysis, co-occurring TCRs were grouped using DBSCAN, with TCRdist sequence similarity added in when clustering inside HLA-allele-positive subsets. Repertoires with fewer than 30,000 or more than 120,000 public chains, plus five repertoires with anomalous nucleotide sharing, were excluded from co-occurrence clustering. What TCRdb holds here is the immuneACCESS table cut down to in-frame rearrangements. Part of the clones is not present; checked against another copy, under half of the missing clones reflect an unresolved V gene, and the others are unexplained. D and trimming were read from the DNA, whereas the V and J calls and clone size are those reported in that table. The sample profile shows approximately 170,000 clones; just under 80% of them were found once. 7% of the sample is in the top ten clones.

The cohort consisted of approximately 670 healthy bone marrow donors. At the time of sampling, every cohort member was nominally healthy, though immune exposures that went unrecorded were likely present. The donor tested CMV seropositive and was one of the 289 seropositive cohort members. A peripheral blood sample was provided by each donor, and peripheral blood mononuclear cells were used for TCR beta sequencing. Genomic DNA extraction from the blood cell samples was performed with the Qiagen DNeasy Blood Extraction Kit. The chain employs TRBV9 and TRBJ2-3; the best D guess is TRBD2, with 6 bases matching. The sample consisted of PBMCs. The clonotype originates from a woman in her forties in good health and CMV-seropositive. The nucleotide sequence is TGTGCCAGCAGCGTAGGCGGGGTGGGGGATACGCAGTATTTT. Translation gives CASSVGGVGDTQYF.